This entry lists 14 T cell receptor beta chains sequenced from one sample in a study of response to subunit inactivated influenza vaccine. TCRdb redid the calling of the RT-PCR reads with MiXCR, one entry per CDR3 protein. The sample has roughly 620,000 distinct CDR3 sequences; about 10% are singletons. This sample was also put to use in a study of T cells expressing NK-cell markers. From that report: TCR beta cDNA was generated via 5'RACE template switching incorporating UMIs.

The starting material was PBMCs from blood, obtained on the day of vaccination. All receptors come from a man between 50 and 59 years old who received an inactivated influenza vaccine.

In its sample, this clonotype was seen many times. This chain uses TRBV4-2 with TRBJ2-7; D may be TRBD2 (6 bases). The CDR3 spans 15 residues. The V gene's germline CDR1 is LGHNA and CDR2 YNFKEQ. Trimming left V 4 bases short and J 6 bases short, with 19 bases between. The CDR3 here is CASSRLTSRPLEQYF. The CDR3 DNA is TGTGCCAGCAGCCGCCTTACTAGCCGTCCCCTCGAGCAGTACTTC.

The table lists this clonotype with many counts. The rearrangement uses TRBV3-1 and TRBJ2-2, with TRBD1 matching 7 bases. Germline V lookup: CDR1 LGHDT, CDR2 YNNKEL (reference sequence). The trim removed 1 base at V and 7 bases at J, leaving 9 bases unmatched. The CDR3 is made up of 16 amino acids. The CDR3 sequence is CASSQVLDRLSGELFF. CDR3 sequence (DNA): TGTGCCAGCAGCCAAGTCCTGGACAGGTTGAGCGGGGAGCTGTTTTTT. The full variable domain, completed using reference TRBV3-1 and TRBJ2-2, is DTAVSQTPKYLVTQMGNDKSIKCEQNLGHDTMYWYKQDSKKFLKIMFSYNNKELIINETVPNRFSPKSPDKAHLNLHINSLELGDSAVYFCASSQVLDRLSGELFFGEGSRLTVL.

This clonotype was counted a few times. The rearrangement uses TRBV5-1 and TRBJ2-7; no reliable D call. V lost 0 bases and J lost 2, with 9 bases in between. Germline lookup yields CDR1 SGHRS and CDR2 YFSETQ. This CDR3 has 14 residues. The CDR3 DNA sequence: TGCGCCAGCAGCTTGGACTCCGGACCCTACGAGCAGTACTTC. It translates to CASSLDSGPYEQYF.

This clonotype was detected a few times. CDR3 coding DNA: TGTGCCAGCAGCCGACCCGGGACAGGTCAAGAGACCCAGTACTTC. Protein sequence: CASSRPGTGQETQYF. The V call is TRBV7-2, the J call TRBJ2-5, with 8 positions matching TRBD1. V lost 5 bases and J lost 2; bases outside the gene matches: 7. Germline assignment: CDR1 SGHTA and CDR2 FQGNSA. CDR3 length: 15 residues.

This clonotype has a count of ten or more. The rearrangement links TRBV6-1 to TRBJ1-1, with 7 bases that match TRBD1. This CDR3 region has 15 residues. CDR1 is MNHNS, CDR2 SASEGT, per germline. J was trimmed by 7 bases and V by 6 bases; bases with no gene match: 14. Written as DNA, the CDR3 is TGTGCCAGCAGAAAACCGCCCAGGGGGGTGAATGAAGCTTTCTTT. Its protein product is CASRKPPRGVNEAFF.

The chain links TRBV28 to TRBJ2-3, with 12 bases matching TRBD1. V gave up 6 bases and J gave up 4 bases; unmatched junction bases: 8. This CDR3 is 16 amino acids long. Germline V gene sequence: CDR1 MDHEN, CDR2 SYDVKM. The CDR3 coding sequence is TGTGCCAGCAGACCCGGAGGGACAGGGGGCGCAGATACGCAGTATTTT. Its protein is CASRPGGTGGADTQYF.

The J gene is TRBJ2-1, the V gene TRBV11-2; TRBD2 is a possible D gene (5 bases). There are 17 residues in the CDR3. From germline, CDR1 is SGHAT and CDR2 FQNNGV. The ends were cut back, 0 bases at V and 6 bases at J, with 18 bases in the middle. This CDR3 reads CASSLESLIARPNEQFF. CDR3 coding DNA: TGTGCCAGCAGCTTAGAGTCGTTAATAGCGCGACCCAATGAGCAGTTCTTC. The variable domain in full, with the rest retrieved from reference TRBV11-2 and TRBJ2-1, is EAGVAQSPRYKIIEKRQSVAFWCNPISGHATLYWYQQILGQGPKLLIQFQNNGVVDDSQLPKDRFSAERLKGVDSTLKIQPAKLEDSAVYLCASSLESLIARPNEQFFGPGTRLTVL.

The table lists this clonotype with many counts. This chain uses TRBV11-1 with TRBJ2-3; 9 bases line up with TRBD2. Germline V gene data show CDR1 as SGHAT and CDR2 as FQDESV (reference sequence). The CDR3 spans 19 residues. V gave up 1 base and J gave up 5 bases; unmatched junction bases: 16. CDR3 residues: CASSLGLGLAGPVEDTQYF. CDR3 DNA sequence: TGTGCCAGCAGCTTAGGGTTGGGGCTAGCGGGACCCGTAGAAGATACGCAGTATTTT.

The chain combines TRBV28 with TRBJ2-7; 7 bases agree with TRBD1. CDR1 is MDHEN and CDR2 is SYDVKM in the germline V gene. The CDR3 has 12 amino acids. The trim removed 6 bases at V and 5 bases at J, leaving 4 bases unmatched. CDR3 protein: CASSQQGNEQYF. The CDR3 coding sequence is TGTGCCAGCAGCCAACAGGGGAACGAGCAGTACTTC.

This clonotype has a handful of counts. J is TRBJ1-1 and V is TRBV3-1, with D unresolved. The CDR3 runs to 13 residues. V was cut by 0 bases and J by 10 bases, with 12 bases left in between. The V gene's germline CDR1 is LGHDT and CDR2 YNNKEL (reference sequence). CDR3 coding DNA: TGTGCCAGCAGCCAAGAAAAGATTAACCGAGCTTTCTTT. It specifies CASSQEKINRAFF. The full variable domain, rest sourced from reference TRBV3-1 and TRBJ1-1, is DTAVSQTPKYLVTQMGNDKSIKCEQNLGHDTMYWYKQDSKKFLKIMFSYNNKELIINETVPNRFSPKSPDKAHLNLHINSLELGDSAVYFCASSQEKINRAFFGQGTRLTVV.

The V and J genes are TRBV6-5 and TRBJ2-7; 10 bases align to TRBD2. The CDR3 covers 15 residues. V lost 2 bases to trimming and J lost 3 bases; unmatched junction nucleotides: 4. CDR1 and CDR2 (germline): MNHEY, SVGAGI. The CDR3 is CASSYLAGVIYEQYF. The CDR3 DNA reads TGTGCCAGCAGTTACCTAGCGGGAGTTATCTACGAGCAGTACTTC.

This clonotype turned up a few times. The gene calls are TRBV3-1 and TRBJ2-7; TRBD1 is a possible D gene (5 bases). The V gene's germline CDR1 is LGHDT and CDR2 YNNKEL (reference sequence). The V and J ends lost 0 bases and 9 bases respectively, with 9 bases between them. The CDR3 has 12 amino acids. The CDR3 loop is CASSQDRARQYF. For the CDR3, the DNA is TGTGCCAGCAGCCAAGACAGGGCGCGGCAGTACTTC.

Concerning this clonotype itself: Because the CDR3's place on the DNA is in doubt, the DNA is left out and the CDR3 is given as listed by TCRdb. CDR3 residues: CASPRGDYRTPGSCFF. J is TRBJ2-2 and V is TRBV6-1; no DNA check was done on the table's D call, TRBD2. Counting both end residues, the CDR3 totals 16 amino acids. Germline V CDR1 and CDR2: MNHNS, SASEGT.

This clonotype has a handful of counts. The chain uses TRBV20-1 and TRBJ2-2; no clear D gene. Germline V gene lookup returns CDR1 DFQATT and CDR2 SNEGSKA (reference sequence). V was shortened by 0 bases and J by 6 bases, with 14 bases between the two germline ends. This CDR3 has 15 residues. The CDR3 nucleotides are TGCAGTGCTAGAGATTTTCTTGACACGTCCGGGGAGCTGTTTTTT. It encodes CSARDFLDTSGELFF.